The rows below give T cell receptor beta chains drawn from one sample of a study of cytotoxic CD8 clonotypes in ibrutinib-treated CLL. Sequencing was performed with immunoSEQ multiplex PCR; in TCRdb, only in-frame clones are kept and a portion is missing. The sample lists 140,000 to 150,000 clones; about three quarters were seen once. Sample: PBMCs, taken after 24 months of ibrutinib treatment. The receptor source for this set is a human donor with chronic lymphocytic leukemia. Each CDR3 is given with its conserved first and last residue. The order of the fields is clone size, J gene, V gene, D gene, CDR3 DNA, CDR3 protein. A D gene is named only where the DNA matches it firmly. Size values are once, few and many counts, or a class for expanded clones, and some rows have none.

.	TRBJ2-6	TRBV5-1	.	TGCGCCAGCAGCTTGGGTCTCTCTGGGGCCAACGTCCTGACTTTC	CASSLGLSGANVLTF
.	TRBJ2-1	TRBV5-8	TRBD1	TGTGCCAGCAGCTTCCGGGACAGGGGTTGGAATGAGCAGTTCTTC	CASSFRDRGWNEQFF
.	TRBJ1-2	TRBV5-4	.	TGTGCCAGCAGCTTGCCTCCCGGGGTAGGGGGAGAAGTGGGCTACACCTTC	CASSLPPGVGGEVGYTF
.	TRBJ1-5	TRBV19	TRBD1	TGTGCCAGTAGTATTTGGACAGGCCAGAATCAGCCCCAGCATTTT	CASSIWTGQNQPQHF
.	TRBJ2-2	TRBV30	.	TGTGCCTGGAGGGACCCCGACAGGTACACCGGGGAGCTGTTTTTT	CAWRDPDRYTGELFF
.	TRBJ2-2	TRBV5-6	TRBD1	TGTGCCAGCAGCCCCGGACAGGGCGAATATACCGGGGAGCTGTTTTTT	CASSPGQGEYTGELFF
.	TRBJ2-3	TRBV11-2	TRBD2	TGTGCCAGCAGGCGCGGGACTAGCGGGGGGCACCGCACAGATACGCAGTATTTT	CASRRGTSGGHRTDTQYF
.	TRBJ1-2	TRBV28	.	TGTGCCAGCAGTTCCGGGGCTCGCCTAGGGGGCTACACCTTC	CASSSGARLGGYTF
.	TRBJ1-2	TRBV28	.	TGTGCCAGCAGCCGGGCTTATGGCTACACCTTC	CASSRAYGYTF
few	TRBJ2-1	TRBV7-3	.	TGTGCCAGCAGCTTAACTGGGGGCCCTGGGGATGAGCAGTTCTTC	CASSLTGGPGDEQFF
.	TRBJ1-6	TRBV7-6	.	TGTGCCAGCAGCTTTGAGGGGAATTCACCCCTCCACTTT	CASSFEGNSPLHF
many	TRBJ2-7	TRBV7-8	.	TGTGCCAGCAGCTTAGTCGAGGGCTGGGAGCAGTACTTC	CASSLVEGWEQYF
.	TRBJ2-7	TRBV27	TRBD2	TGTGCCAGCAGTCCAAGCCGGGGGGGCGGGCCCTACGAGCAGTACTTC	CASSPSRGGGPYEQYF
.	TRBJ1-3	TRBV6-6	TRBD1	TGTGCCAGCACCTCAAGGACAGGGCTCTCTGGAAACACCATATATTTT	CASTSRTGLSGNTIYF